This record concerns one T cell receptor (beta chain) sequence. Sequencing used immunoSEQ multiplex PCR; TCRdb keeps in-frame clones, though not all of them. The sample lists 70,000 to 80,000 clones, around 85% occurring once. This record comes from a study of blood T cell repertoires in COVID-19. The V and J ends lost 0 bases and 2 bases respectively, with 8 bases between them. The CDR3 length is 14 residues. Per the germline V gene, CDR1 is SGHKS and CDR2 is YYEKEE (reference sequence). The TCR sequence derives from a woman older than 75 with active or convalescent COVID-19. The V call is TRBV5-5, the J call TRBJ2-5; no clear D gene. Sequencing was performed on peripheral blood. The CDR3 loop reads CASSLGPVQETQYF. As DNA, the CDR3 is TGTGCCAGCAGCTTGGGGCCAGTTCAAGAGACCCAGTACTTC.